This TCR beta chain is drawn from a study of OX40 agonist ivuxolimab in advanced cancers. Study context: Patients received the agonistic anti-OX40 (CD134) antibody ivuxolimab.

In its sample, this clone was seen once. What it recognizes is unknown. This CDR3 comprises 17 residues. Germline CDR1 and CDR2: SEHNR and FQNEAQ (reference sequence). The J segment lost 5 bases and the V segment lost 5 bases, leaving 8 bases of the junction unmatched. Sequencing used immunoSEQ multiplex PCR; TCRdb keeps in-frame clones, though not all of them. The top ten hold 0.2% to 0.25% of the sample, which has under 90,000 clones, more than 70% seen once. Study-level points and caveats: At doses 0.1 to 3.0 mg/kg, CD4+ and CD8+ clones expanded. Expanded clones belonging to CD8+ T cells outnumbered, on average, those of CD4+.

This TCR was sampled from an adult with an advanced solid tumor such as melanoma, head and neck, liver or kidney cancer. This rearrangement joins TRBV7-9 to TRBJ2-1, with 14 bases matching TRBD2. The sample here was CD4+ or CD8+ T cells sorted from blood, taken in a trial of the OX40 agonist ivuxolimab. The CDR3: CASSLGLAGGFDNEQFF. For the CDR3, the DNA is TGTGCCAGCAGCCTCGGACTAGCGGGAGGATTCGACAATGAGCAGTTCTTC.